The rows below give T cell receptor beta chains drawn from one sample of a study of T cells in Graves' hyperthyroidism and ophthalmopathy. TCRdb re-analysed the multiplex PCR reads in MiXCR, keeping a single row per CDR3 protein. Altogether hundreds of thousands of distinct CDR3 sequences are present, around 20% being singletons, with the ten largest covering 47%. Sequenced: blood. These TCRs come from a man in his forties with Graves' ophthalmopathy. Each CDR3 is given with its conserved first and last residue. Size values are once, few and many counts, or a class for expanded clones, and some rows have none.

TRBV24-1	TRBJ2-7	many	CATSDGASYEQYF
TRBV11-2	TRBJ2-3	.	CASSPSGGLDDTQYF
TRBV11-2	TRBJ2-1	.	CASGYPPTGTRNEQFF
TRBV20-1	TRBJ1-1	many	CSARDRNTEAFF
TRBV9	TRBJ2-7	.	CASSGSGLQYF
TRBV6-1	TRBJ1-4	.	CASSDRDRNEKLFF
TRBV9	TRBJ1-4	.	CASSVEGGGGANEKLFF
TRBV5-5	TRBJ2-2	.	CASSLFQGVGTGELFF
TRBV4-2	TRBJ2-1	few	CASSQADLAGVYNEQFF
TRBV5-1	TRBJ2-3	many	CASSFGQLLSTDTQYF
TRBV28	TRBJ2-6	.	CASSLRPAGGNVLTF
TRBV5-1	TRBJ2-5	.	CASSPDGTGQETQYF
TRBV19	TRBJ1-1	.	CASSNRVDTEAFF
TRBV6-2/TRBV6-3	TRBJ2-1	many	CASRQKTSGSPYNEQFF
TRBV2	TRBJ1-1	many	CASMENLNTEAFF
TRBV30	TRBJ1-1	many	CAWSGDRDEAFF
TRBV5-4	TRBJ1-2	.	CASSFTGQPYGYTF
TRBV24-1	TRBJ2-4	.	CATKDTPNGIQYF